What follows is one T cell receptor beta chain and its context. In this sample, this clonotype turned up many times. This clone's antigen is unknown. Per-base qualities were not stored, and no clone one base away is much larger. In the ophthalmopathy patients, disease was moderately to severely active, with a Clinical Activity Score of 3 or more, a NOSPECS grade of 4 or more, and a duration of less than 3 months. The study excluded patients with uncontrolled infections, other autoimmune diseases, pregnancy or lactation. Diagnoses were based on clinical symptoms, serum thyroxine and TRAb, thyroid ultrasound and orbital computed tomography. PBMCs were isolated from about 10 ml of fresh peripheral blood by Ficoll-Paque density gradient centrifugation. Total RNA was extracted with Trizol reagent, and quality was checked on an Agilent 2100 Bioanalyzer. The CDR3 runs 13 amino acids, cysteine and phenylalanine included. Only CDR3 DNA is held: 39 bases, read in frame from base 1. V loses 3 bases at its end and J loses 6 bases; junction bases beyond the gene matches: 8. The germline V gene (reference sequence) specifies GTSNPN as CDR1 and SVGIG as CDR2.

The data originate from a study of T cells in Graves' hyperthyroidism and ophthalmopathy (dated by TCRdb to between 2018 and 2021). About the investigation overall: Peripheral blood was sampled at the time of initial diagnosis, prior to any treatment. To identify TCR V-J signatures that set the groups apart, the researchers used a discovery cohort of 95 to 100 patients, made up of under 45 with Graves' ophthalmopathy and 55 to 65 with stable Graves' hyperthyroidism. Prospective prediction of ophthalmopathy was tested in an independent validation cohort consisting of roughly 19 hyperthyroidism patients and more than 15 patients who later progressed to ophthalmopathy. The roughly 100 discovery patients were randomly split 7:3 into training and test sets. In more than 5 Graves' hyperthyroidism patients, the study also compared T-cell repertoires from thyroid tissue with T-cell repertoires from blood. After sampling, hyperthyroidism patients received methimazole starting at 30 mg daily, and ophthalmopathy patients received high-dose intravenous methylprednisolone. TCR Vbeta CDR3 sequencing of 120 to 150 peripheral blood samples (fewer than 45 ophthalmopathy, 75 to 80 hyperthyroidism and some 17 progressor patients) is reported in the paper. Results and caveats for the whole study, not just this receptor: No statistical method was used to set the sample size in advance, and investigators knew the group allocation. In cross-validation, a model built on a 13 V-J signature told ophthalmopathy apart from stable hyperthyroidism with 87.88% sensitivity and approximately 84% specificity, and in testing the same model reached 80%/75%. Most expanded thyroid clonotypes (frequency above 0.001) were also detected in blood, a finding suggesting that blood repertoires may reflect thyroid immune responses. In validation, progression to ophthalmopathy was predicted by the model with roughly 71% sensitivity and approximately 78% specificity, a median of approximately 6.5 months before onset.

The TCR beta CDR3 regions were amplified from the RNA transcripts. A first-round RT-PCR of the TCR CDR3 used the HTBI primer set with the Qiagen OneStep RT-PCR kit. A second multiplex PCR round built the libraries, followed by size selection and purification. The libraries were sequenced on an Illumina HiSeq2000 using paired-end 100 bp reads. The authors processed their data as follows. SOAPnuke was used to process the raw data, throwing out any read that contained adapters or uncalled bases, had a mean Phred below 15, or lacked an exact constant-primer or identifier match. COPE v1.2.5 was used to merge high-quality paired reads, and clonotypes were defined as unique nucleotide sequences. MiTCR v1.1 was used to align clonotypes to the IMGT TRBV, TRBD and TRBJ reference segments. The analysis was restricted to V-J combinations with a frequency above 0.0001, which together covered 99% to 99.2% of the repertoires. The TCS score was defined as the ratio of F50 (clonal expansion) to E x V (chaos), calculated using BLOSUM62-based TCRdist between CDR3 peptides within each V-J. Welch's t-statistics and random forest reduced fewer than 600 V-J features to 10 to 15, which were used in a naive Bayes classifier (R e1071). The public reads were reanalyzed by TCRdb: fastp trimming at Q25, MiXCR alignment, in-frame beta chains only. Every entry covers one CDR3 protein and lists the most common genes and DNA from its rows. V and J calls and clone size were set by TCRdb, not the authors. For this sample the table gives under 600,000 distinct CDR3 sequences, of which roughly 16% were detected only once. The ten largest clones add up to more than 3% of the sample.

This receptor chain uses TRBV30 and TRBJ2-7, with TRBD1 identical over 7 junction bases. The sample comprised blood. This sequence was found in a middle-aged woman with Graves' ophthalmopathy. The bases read TGTGCCTGGAGCGACAGGGATTATGGCGAGCAGTACTTC. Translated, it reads CAWSDRDYGEQYF.